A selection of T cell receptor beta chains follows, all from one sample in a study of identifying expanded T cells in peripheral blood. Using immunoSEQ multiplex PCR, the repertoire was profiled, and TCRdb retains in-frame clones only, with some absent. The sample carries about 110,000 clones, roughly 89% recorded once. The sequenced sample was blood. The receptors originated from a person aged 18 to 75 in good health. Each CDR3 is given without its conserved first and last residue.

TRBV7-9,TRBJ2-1,ASRWGGQGRGEQF
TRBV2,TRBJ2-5,ASGTGLLETQY
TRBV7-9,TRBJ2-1,ASSLQGSSYNEQF
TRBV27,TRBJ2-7,ASSLSPSSYEQY
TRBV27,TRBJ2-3,ASSRGQYPTQY
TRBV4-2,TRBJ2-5,ASSQVATSGGETQY
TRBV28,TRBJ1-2,ASIRWTSTGSGGYT
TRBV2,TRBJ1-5,ASSGPYSNQPQH
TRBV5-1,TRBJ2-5,ASSLGTQETQY
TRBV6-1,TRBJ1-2,ASSEGPPGTGVWGYT
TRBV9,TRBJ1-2,ASSIRDRETYGYT
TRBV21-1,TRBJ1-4,ASSKDVTGGTRAVRTNEKLF
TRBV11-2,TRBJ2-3,ASSPAGGARGAQY
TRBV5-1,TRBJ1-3,ASSLEGPLSGNTIY
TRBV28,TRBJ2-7,ASSVFPSGGNYEQY
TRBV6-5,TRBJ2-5,ASSPMTTAIETQY
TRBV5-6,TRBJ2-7,ASSFGTIGEQY
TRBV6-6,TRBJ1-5,ASSSRGGWEPQH
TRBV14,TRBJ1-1,ASSRGTGDYTEAF
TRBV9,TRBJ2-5,ASSVEGLAGGLKGTQY
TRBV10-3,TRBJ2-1,AISEVGLSPYNEQF
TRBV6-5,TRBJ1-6,ASTPRAGPSSPLH